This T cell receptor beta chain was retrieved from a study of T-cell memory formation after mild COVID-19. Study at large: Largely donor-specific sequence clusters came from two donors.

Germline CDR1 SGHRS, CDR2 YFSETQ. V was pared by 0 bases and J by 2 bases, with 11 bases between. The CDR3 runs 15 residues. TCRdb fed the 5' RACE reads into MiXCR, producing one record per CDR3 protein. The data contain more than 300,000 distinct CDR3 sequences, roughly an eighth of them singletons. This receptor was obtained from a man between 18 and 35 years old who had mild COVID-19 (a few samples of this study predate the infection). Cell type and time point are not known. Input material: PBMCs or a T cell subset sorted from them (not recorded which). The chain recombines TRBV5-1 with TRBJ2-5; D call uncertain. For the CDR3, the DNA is TGCGCCAGCAGCTTGGACCGACCGCCTCAAGAGACCCAGTACTTC. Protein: CASSLDRPPQETQYF.